One and the same sample provided the 15 T cell receptor beta chains below, sequenced in a study of blood T cell repertoires in COVID-19. Generated by immunoSEQ multiplex PCR, the TCRdb table keeps only in-frame clones and is missing some. This sample has more than 200,000 clones, with approximately 86% found just once. The sample taken for sequencing was peripheral blood. The origin of the receptors is a human donor in a cohort sampled during active COVID-19.

The chain recombines TRBV7-9 with TRBJ2-6; D may be TRBD1 (6 bases). Looked up from germline, CDR1 is SEHNR and CDR2 is FQNEAQ (reference sequence). This CDR3 region has 16 residues. The V gene lost 5 bases and the J gene lost 4 bases, with 15 bases spanning the gap. In DNA form, the CDR3 reads TGTGCCAGCAGCCTCTCAGGGACACCGGGGGCCAACGTCCTGACTTTC. The encoded protein is CASSLSGTPGANVLTF.

The V call is TRBV6-6, the J call TRBJ1-1; TRBD1 aligns across 10 bases. The germline gives CDR1 MNHNY, CDR2 SVGAGI (reference sequence). V was clipped by 4 bases and J by 1 base; unmatched bases: 3. The CDR3 has 15 residues. CDR3 sequence (DNA): TGTGCCAGCAGTTTGGGACAGGGGAAGAACACTGAAGCTTTCTTT. Its protein product is CASSLGQGKNTEAFF.

The V gene is TRBV4-3, the J gene TRBJ1-2, with 7 bases lining up with TRBD1. CDR1 and CDR2 from the germline V gene are LGHNA and YSLEER. The CDR3 spans 14 residues. J lost 2 bases, V lost 2 bases, and 2 bases had no gene match. The DNA for the CDR3 is TGCGCCAGCAGCCAACTGACAGGGAACTATGGCTACACCTTC. Its protein is CASSQLTGNYGYTF.

The rearrangement joins TRBV5-1 to TRBJ2-7; D is ambiguous. The ends were cut back, 3 bases at V and 2 bases at J, with 12 bases in the middle. The germline V gene has CDR1 SGHRS and CDR2 YFSETQ. The CDR3 has 14 residues. The CDR3 sequence: CASSSVAIPYEQYF. Here the CDR3 DNA reads TGCGCCAGCAGCTCTGTCGCTATCCCCTACGAGCAGTACTTC.

This chain uses TRBV6-5 with TRBJ1-5; D call uncertain. The V end was cut by 4 bases, the J end by 3 bases, with 7 bases between. In germline, CDR1 is MNHEY, CDR2 SVGAGI. The CDR3 runs 13 residues. This CDR3 is CASSSYFNQPQHF. The CDR3 nucleotides are TGTGCCAGCAGTTCGTACTTCAATCAGCCCCAGCATTTT.

The CDR3 DNA sequence: TGTGCCAGCAGCTTAGACTCCAGGGGGCGCAGGAACACTGAAGCTTTCTTT. Translated: CASSLDSRGRRNTEAFF. J is TRBJ1-1 and V is TRBV7-8; 8 bases line up with TRBD1. The J segment lost 1 base and the V segment lost 1 base, leaving 8 bases of the junction unmatched. The germline V gene encodes CDR1 SGHVS and CDR2 FQNEAQ. This CDR3 spans 17 amino acids.

The chain is built from TRBV10-3 and TRBJ2-7; D is ambiguous. The V gene's germline CDR1 is ENHRY and CDR2 SYGVKD. V shed 3 bases and J shed 0 bases, with 9 bases lying between them. The length of the CDR3 is 14 residues. In DNA form, the CDR3 reads TGTGCCATCAGTGACACCTCGAGCTCCTACGAGCAGTACTTC. Encoded protein: CAISDTSSSYEQYF.

The V call is TRBV4-1, the J call TRBJ1-1; no reliable D call. The V end was cut by 4 bases, the J end by 2 bases, with 17 bases between. The germline V gene has CDR1 MGHRA and CDR2 YSYEKL. This CDR3 is built from 16 residues. The CDR3 is CASSPRVTGINTEAFF. DNA of the CDR3: TGCGCCAGCAGCCCCAGAGTGACGGGAATAAACACTGAAGCTTTCTTT.

This clone came up a few times. The chain combines TRBV28 with TRBJ2-3; D might be TRBD1 (6 bases). This CDR3 contains 15 residues. Germline assignment: CDR1 MDHEN and CDR2 SYDVKM. The germline V and J ends were trimmed by 3 bases and 2 bases, with 12 bases remaining between them. The CDR3: CASSFPDSSTDTQYF. In DNA form, the CDR3 reads TGTGCCAGCAGTTTCCCGGACAGTTCCACAGATACGCAGTATTTT.

V gene TRBV10-3 combines with J gene TRBJ1-2; 8 bases fit TRBD1. The V gene end was trimmed by 8 bases and the J gene end by 2 bases; junction bases not matched to a gene: 31. This CDR3 is 22 amino acids long. The germline CDR1 and CDR2 sequences are ENHRY and SYGVKD. As DNA, the CDR3 is TGTGCCATCTTTGGGTCGTACGGAACCTCGCAGGGGGCGGGTACCTTAAACTATGGCTACACCTTC. Its protein is CAIFGSYGTSQGAGTLNYGYTF.

The chain uses TRBV6-6 and TRBJ1-1, with D maybe TRBD1 (5 bases). Trimming cost V 3 bases and J 1 base, with 12 bases left between them. This CDR3 is 15 amino acids long. CDR1 and CDR2 (germline): MNHNY, SVGAGI (reference sequence). The CDR3 region has the DNA TGTGCCAGCAGTTATCTACCCAGGGAGAACACTGAAGCTTTCTTT. Translation: CASSYLPRENTEAFF.

The V gene is TRBV7-2, the J gene TRBJ1-1; unclear D gene. The germline gives CDR1 SGHTA, CDR2 FQGNSA. V lost 3 bases and J 8 bases, leaving 10 bases between the germline ends. The CDR3 extends over 12 amino acids. Here the CDR3 DNA reads TGTGCCAGCAGCTTTGATACTAGAGAAGCTTTCTTT. Amino acids: CASSFDTREAFF.

The rearrangement links TRBV5-4 to TRBJ2-4, with D maybe TRBD2 (7 bases). The CDR3 covers 16 residues. The germline V gene has CDR1 SGHNT and CDR2 YYREEE (reference sequence). Trimming removed 5 bases from V and 1 base from J, with 16 bases in between. CDR3 region: CASRPWGGRAKNIQYF. CDR3 nucleotides: TGTGCCAGCAGACCCTGGGGGGGCAGGGCCAAAAACATTCAGTACTTC.

The chain uses TRBV6-2 or TRBV6-3 and TRBJ1-1; 8 positions agree with TRBD1. The germline gives CDR1 MNHEY, CDR2 SVGEGT. Trimming cost V 5 bases and J 5 bases; bases outside gene matches: 7. This CDR3 has 14 residues. CDR3 DNA: TGTGCCAGCAGTCCCCGGACAGGGAAAACTGAAGCTTTCTTT. Amino acids: CASSPRTGKTEAFF.

Notes on this clone: The sample holds other DNA sequences that translate to the same CDR3. The CDR3 bases are TGTGCCAGCAGCTTGGGCAGGAACACTGAAGCTTTCTTT. Translating gives CASSLGRNTEAFF. The rearrangement joins TRBV5-4 to TRBJ1-1, with D hard to call. V lost 0 bases and J lost 1, with 4 bases in between. The CDR3 loop spans 13 amino acids. Germline V gene data show CDR1 as SGHNT and CDR2 as YYREEE (reference sequence).